Listed below are T cell receptor beta chains from one sample, sequenced in a study of T-cell reconstitution after alpha-beta-depleted transplantation in children. TCRdb independently ran MiXCR on the PCR reads; one entry per CDR3 protein. The sample consists of nearly 200,000 distinct CDR3 sequences, 6.3% of them appearing once. The sequenced sample was PBMCs, obtained before TCRalphabeta/CD19-depleted stem cell transplant. These receptors all come from a girl under three years old with combined immunodeficiency, due to receive a stem cell transplant. The CDR3 runs from the conserved cysteine through the conserved F or W. Each record gives: clone size, V gene, J gene, D gene, CDR3 length, CDR3 DNA, CDR3 protein. A D gene is named only where the DNA matches it firmly. Clone size is given for some rows only: seen once, a few or many times, or a class if the clone is expanded.

size: many
V: TRBV2
J: TRBJ2-1
D: .
length: 15
DNA: TGTGCCAGCAGTGAATCAACGAACTTATACAATGAGCAGTTCTTC
CDR3: CASSESTNLYNEQFF

size: .
V: TRBV25-1
J: TRBJ1-1
D: .
length: 13
DNA: TGTGCCAGCAGTGAACCGGACCGCACTGAAGCTTTCTTT
CDR3: CASSEPDRTEAFF

size: many
V: TRBV15
J: TRBJ2-7
D: TRBD1
length: 17
DNA: TGTGCCACCAGCAGAGATATTTGGGGGACAGGGGCCTACGAGCAGTACTTC
CDR3: CATSRDIWGTGAYEQYF

size: many
V: TRBV27
J: TRBJ2-3
D: TRBD2
length: 16
DNA: TGTGCCAGCAGTTACGCGGGAGGTACAGCGGCAGATACGCAGTATTTT
CDR3: CASSYAGGTAADTQYF

size: many
V: TRBV4-3
J: TRBJ2-3
D: TRBD2
length: 16
DNA: TGCGCCAGCAGCCAAGCGGCGGGAGACCCTAGGCGCACGCAGTATTTT
CDR3: CASSQAAGDPRRTQYF

size: many
V: TRBV12-3/TRBV12-4
J: TRBJ2-7
D: .
length: 13
DNA: TGTGCCAGCAGCTTCATATTAACCTACGAGCAGTACTTC
CDR3: CASSFILTYEQYF

size: many
V: TRBV29-1
J: TRBJ1-1
D: .
length: 13
DNA: TGCAGCGTTGTGGCAGGGGATTTCACTGAAGCTTTCTTT
CDR3: CSVVAGDFTEAFF

size: many
V: TRBV20-1
J: TRBJ2-1
D: .
length: 17
DNA: TGCAGTGCTAGAATACTGGGAGCCCCCACCATCTACAATGAGCAGTTCTTC
CDR3: CSARILGAPTIYNEQFF

size: .
V: TRBV12-3/TRBV12-4
J: TRBJ1-4
D: .
length: 16
DNA: TGTGCCAGCAGCCCCTTTGGGCAGGCCCTCCATGAAAAACTGTTTTTT
CDR3: CASSPFGQALHEKLFF

size: many
V: TRBV20-1
J: TRBJ2-1
D: .
length: 16
DNA: TGCAGTGCTAGCTCCTTACTAGAAAGCTCCTACAATGAGCAGTTCTTC
CDR3: CSASSLLESSYNEQFF

size: many
V: TRBV29-1
J: TRBJ1-3
D: .
length: 14
DNA: TGCAGCGCCAAACCACGGGGCCGAGGAAACACCATATATTTT
CDR3: CSAKPRGRGNTIYF

size: many
V: TRBV24-1
J: TRBJ2-7
D: TRBD1
length: 14
DNA: TGTGCCACCAGTGACGCCGGGACAGCCTACGAGCAGTACTTC
CDR3: CATSDAGTAYEQYF

size: many
V: TRBV20-1
J: TRBJ2-3
D: TRBD1
length: 15
DNA: TGCAGTGCACCCCCCCTACAGGGGGTGAGGGATACGCAGTATTTT
CDR3: CSAPPLQGVRDTQYF